The next 18 T cell receptor beta chains were all read from a single sample in a study of Graves' ophthalmopathy and Graves' hyperthyroidism. Researchers took RNA transcripts and amplified TCR beta CDR3 regions from them. First-round RT-PCR with HTBI primers preceded a second-round multiplex PCR. TCRdb reprocessed the multiplex PCR reads with MiXCR, giving one entry per CDR3 protein. Here the sample spans about 500,000 distinct CDR3 sequences, under 15% being singletons. What was sequenced was blood. The receptors originated from a woman younger than 45 with Graves' ophthalmopathy.

This clonotype occurred many times. V gene TRBV30 combines with J gene TRBJ2-7; 7 bases match TRBD2. V was clipped by 4 bases and J by 5 bases; unmatched bases: 11. The CDR3 is made up of 14 amino acids. Germline-derived CDR1 and CDR2 are GTSNPN and SVGIG (reference sequence). The CDR3 is CAWIRLRETNEQYF. DNA for the CDR3: TGTGCCTGGATACGGTTGCGGGAGACTAACGAGCAGTACTTC.

This clonotype was found many times. This rearrangement joins TRBV29-1 to TRBJ1-2; D is unclear. V was trimmed by 4 bases and J by 11 bases, leaving 20 bases between them. Germline CDR1 SQVTM, CDR2 ANQGSEA. This CDR3 has 13 amino acids. In DNA form, the CDR3 reads TGCAGCGTTGCCCCTCGGTCCTTTATGGGGTACACCTTC. Translating it yields CSVAPRSFMGYTF.

In its sample, this clonotype was seen many times. The chain links TRBV4-1 to TRBJ1-2, with D possibly matching TRBD1 (5 bases). With 4 bases removed from V and 4 bases from J, the gap between germline ends came to 16 bases. In germline, CDR1 is MGHRA, CDR2 YSYEKL. CDR3 size: 15 residues. This chain's CDR3 is CASSPGLIRGYGYTF. The DNA of the CDR3 is TGCGCCAGCAGCCCGGGACTGATCCGGGGCTATGGCTACACCTTC.

The V gene is TRBV14, the J gene TRBJ1-2; TRBD1 is a possible D gene (5 bases). This CDR3 comprises 17 residues. Per the germline V gene, CDR1 is SGHDN and CDR2 is FVKESK. V was clipped by 1 base and J by 8 bases, with 23 bases between them. CDR3 sequence reads: CASSQASAGRKSGGYTF. DNA of the CDR3: TGTGCCAGCAGCCAAGCGTCGGCAGGGCGGAAAAGTGGAGGCTACACCTTC.

In this sample, this clonotype turned up many times. This chain connects TRBV12-3 or TRBV12-4 to TRBJ1-2, with unresolved D. The CDR3 has 13 residues. V lost 0 bases and J lost 6, with 8 bases in between. The CDR3 sequence: CASSLAGIHGYTF. CDR3 bases: TGTGCCAGCAGTTTAGCTGGGATCCATGGCTACACCTTC.

This clonotype was seen more than once but under ten times. The chain is built from TRBV19 and TRBJ1-5, with 7 bases aligning to TRBD1. This CDR3 is 16 amino acids long. Germline CDR1 is LNHDA and CDR2 is SQIVND (reference sequence). V was clipped by 6 bases and J by 0 bases; unmatched bases: 8. CDR3 coding DNA: TGTGCCAGTAGCCACGGGACAGTTTATAGCAATCAGCCCCAGCATTTT. Residues: CASSHGTVYSNQPQHF.

This clonotype was seen only a few times. The gene calls are TRBV5-1 and TRBJ2-4; possible D gene TRBD2, 5 bases. This CDR3 contains 11 residues. Germline assignment: CDR1 SGHRS and CDR2 YFSETQ. Trimming took 5 bases from V and 8 from J, leaving 8 bases between them. The CDR3: CASRLRDIQYF. CDR3 DNA: TGCGCCAGCAGACTGAGGGACATTCAGTACTTC.

This chain connects TRBV2 to TRBJ2-2, with D perhaps being TRBD1 or TRBD2 (7 bases each). The V gene's germline CDR1 is SNHLY and CDR2 FYNNEI. Trimming left V 2 bases short and J 0 bases short, with 22 bases between. The CDR3 consists of 20 residues. DNA for the CDR3: TGTGCCAGCAGTGAAAATGGGGGGGGACAGCAATTCGCGAACACCGGGGAGCTGTTTTTT. Translated: CASSENGGGQQFANTGELFF. Together with reference TRBV2 and TRBJ2-2, the CDR3 gives the full variable domain: EPEVTQTPSHQVTQMGQEVILRCVPISNHLYFYWYRQILGQKVEFLVSFYNNEISEKSEIFDDQFSVERPDGSNFTLKIRSTKLEDSAMYFCASSENGGGQQFANTGELFFGEGSRLTVL.

This chain connects TRBV12-3 or TRBV12-4 to TRBJ2-7; D tentatively fits TRBD1 or TRBD2 (5 bases each). This CDR3 is 15 amino acids long. Deletions cut 8 bases from V and 3 bases from J, with 20 bases between. The CDR3 sequence: CASRDPRDHVYEQYF. The CDR3 coding sequence is TGTGCCAGCCGGGACCCAAGGGACCATGTCTACGAGCAGTACTTC.

This clonotype has more than one count but fewer than ten. The chain combines TRBV19 with TRBJ2-5; the match to TRBD1 covers 8 bases. The CDR3 is made up of 17 amino acids. The trim removed 7 bases at V and 2 bases at J, leaving 15 bases unmatched. CDR1 is LNHDA and CDR2 is SQIVND in the germline V gene (reference sequence). The CDR3 DNA reads TGTGCCAGTACCCCGTCCCCCACAGGGGGACAACAAGAGACCCAGTACTTC. This codes for CASTPSPTGGQQETQYF. Full variable domain (missing parts from reference TRBV19 and TRBJ2-5): DGGITQSPKYLFRKEGQNVTLSCEQNLNHDAMYWYRQDPGQGLRLIYYSQIVNDFQKGDIAEGYSVSREKKESFPLTVTSAQKNPTAFYLCASTPSPTGGQQETQYFGPGTRLLVL.

The chain has TRBV6-1 and TRBJ2-7; 7 bases are a match to TRBD1. V trimming: 6 bases; J trimming: 5 bases; junction bases outside the gene matches: 13. This CDR3 has 15 amino acids. Germline V gene sequence: CDR1 MNHNS, CDR2 SASEGT. CDR3 sequence reads: CASSPNWDSKNEQYF. The CDR3 coding sequence is TGTGCCAGCAGCCCCAATTGGGACAGCAAAAACGAGCAGTACTTC.

The rearrangement joins TRBV19 to TRBJ2-7; possibly TRBD2 for D (6 bases). In germline, CDR1 is LNHDA, CDR2 SQIVND (reference sequence). Trimming took off 5 bases at V and 2 bases at J, with 16 bases between the two ends. The CDR3 loop spans 15 amino acids. CDR3 nucleotides: TGTGCCAGTAGTCAAACCGGGACTCGACCCTACGAGCAGTACTTC. This sequence encodes CASSQTGTRPYEQYF.

As for this clonotype: At one boundary the junction diverges from the germline segment, which might be a read error. The V and J genes are TRBV2 and TRBJ1-3; the D gene is possibly TRBD1 (6 bases). This CDR3 contains 17 residues. Germline values: CDR1 SNHLY, CDR2 FYNNEI. The CDR3, as DNA: TGTGCCAGCAGTCTCCGGGGAGGGGGTTCCTCTGGAAGCACCATATATTTT. This codes for CASSLRGGGSSGSTIYF.

This clonotype was seen ten or more times. The CDR3 here is CASSDNGNGYTF. CDR3 DNA: TGTGCCAGCAGTGATAACGGGAATGGCTACACCTTC. The rearrangement joins TRBV6-1 to TRBJ1-2, with unresolved D. Germline-derived CDR1 and CDR2 are MNHNS and SASEGT. Trimming took 3 bases from V and 6 from J, leaving 8 bases between them. The CDR3 runs 12 residues.

This clonotype appeared many times. The V gene is TRBV6-5, the J gene TRBJ2-5, with TRBD1 matching over 7 bases. Trimming cost V 4 bases and J 5 bases; bases outside gene matches: 10. The CDR3 extends over 15 amino acids. Per germline, CDR1 MNHEY and CDR2 SVGAGI. CDR3: CASSSTGFVSETQYF. CDR3 coding DNA: TGTGCCAGCAGTTCGACAGGGTTCGTTTCGGAGACCCAGTACTTC.

This clonotype has ten or more counts. This chain connects TRBV30 to TRBJ2-5; D is perhaps TRBD2 (7 bases). The CDR3 contains 13 residues. The V and J ends lost 1 base and 4 bases respectively, with 10 bases between them. The germline V gene encodes CDR1 GTSNPN and CDR2 SVGIG (reference sequence). The CDR3 protein is CAWSGGGPETQYF. Written as DNA, the CDR3 is TGTGCCTGGAGTGGGGGGGGCCCAGAGACCCAGTACTTC.

There are many counts of this clonotype. This chain links TRBV5-6 with TRBJ1-2, with TRBD1 matching 9 bases. Trimming took 4 bases from V and 5 from J; bases not matched to a gene: 6. There are 14 residues in the CDR3. Germline-derived CDR1 and CDR2 are SGHDT and YYEEEE. The CDR3 loop is CASSLDRGGYGYTF. CDR3 DNA: TGTGCCAGCAGCCTGGACAGGGGAGGGTATGGCTACACCTTC.

This clonotype has only a few counts. The chain links TRBV28 to TRBJ2-2; 7 bases are a match to TRBD2. After removal of 4 bases from V and 6 bases from J, the junction contained 17 bases not matched to a gene. This CDR3 region has 18 residues. CDR1 MDHEN and CDR2 SYDVKM come from the germline V gene. Written as DNA, the CDR3 is TGTGCCAGCAGTTCTCAAGTGGGGAGGGCAGCATTGTCCGGGGAGCTGTTTTTT. This sequence encodes CASSSQVGRAALSGELFF.